This T cell receptor beta chain is from a study of PD-1 blockade in classical Hodgkin lymphoma. Clones were read by immunoSEQ multiplex PCR, and TCRdb kept only the in-frame ones, dropping some. Of roughly 14,000 clones listed, around 78% are singletons. The CDR3 is 14 amino acids. The ends lost 2 bases at V and 1 base at J; junction bases unmatched: 2. Germline CDR1 SGHRS, CDR2 YFSETQ. All patients relapsed after autologous stem cell transplantation, and brentuximab vedotin exposure varied. The genes are TRBV5-1 and TRBJ1-1; 7 positions match TRBD1. The TCR originated in a human donor with classical Hodgkin lymphoma. Sequenced material: peripheral blood mononuclear cells (PBMCs), taken before the second cycle of nivolumab. The DNA of the CDR3 is TGCGCCAGCAGCTTACGGACAGGGAACACTGAAGCTTTCTTT. Its translation: CASSLRTGNTEAFF.